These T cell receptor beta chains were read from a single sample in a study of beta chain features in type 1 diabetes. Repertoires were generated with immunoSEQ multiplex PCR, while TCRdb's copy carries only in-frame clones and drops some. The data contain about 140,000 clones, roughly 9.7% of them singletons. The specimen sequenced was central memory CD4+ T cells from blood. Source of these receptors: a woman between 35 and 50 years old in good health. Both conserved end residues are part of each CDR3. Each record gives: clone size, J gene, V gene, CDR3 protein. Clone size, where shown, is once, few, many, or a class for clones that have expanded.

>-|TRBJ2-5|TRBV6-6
CASSPQGRETQYF
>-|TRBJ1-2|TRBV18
CASSPFGTAVASNYGYTF
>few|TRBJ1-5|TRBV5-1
CASSPGTANQPQHF
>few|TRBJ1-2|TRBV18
CASSPQDIHGYTF
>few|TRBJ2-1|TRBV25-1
CAILALAEQFF
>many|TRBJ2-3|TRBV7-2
CASSLRGGAADTQYF
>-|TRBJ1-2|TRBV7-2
CASSPVQGRDGYTF
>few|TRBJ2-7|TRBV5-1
CASSLVAGGTYEQYF
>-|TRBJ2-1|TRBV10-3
CAISGAANEQFF
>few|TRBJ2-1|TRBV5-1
CASSPGTNNEQFF
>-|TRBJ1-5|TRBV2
CASSEFRGNQPQHF
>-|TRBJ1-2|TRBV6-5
CASSPRGNGGGYTF
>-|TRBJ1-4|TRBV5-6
CASSGTGGPGEKLFF
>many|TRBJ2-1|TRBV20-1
CSATQGFEQFF
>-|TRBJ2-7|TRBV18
CASSPRGNPGGAGFNEQYF
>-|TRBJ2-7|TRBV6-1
CASSELTSGGKDEQYF
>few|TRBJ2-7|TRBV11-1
CASSLGPTWAPYEQYF
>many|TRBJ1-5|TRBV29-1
CSVQGAGQPQHF
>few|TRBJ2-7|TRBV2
CASREQGRGEQYF
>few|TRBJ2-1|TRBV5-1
CASSPGQNNEQFF
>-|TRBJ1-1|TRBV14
CASSPTGTGLKAFF
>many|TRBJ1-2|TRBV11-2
CASSTNLMEGYTF